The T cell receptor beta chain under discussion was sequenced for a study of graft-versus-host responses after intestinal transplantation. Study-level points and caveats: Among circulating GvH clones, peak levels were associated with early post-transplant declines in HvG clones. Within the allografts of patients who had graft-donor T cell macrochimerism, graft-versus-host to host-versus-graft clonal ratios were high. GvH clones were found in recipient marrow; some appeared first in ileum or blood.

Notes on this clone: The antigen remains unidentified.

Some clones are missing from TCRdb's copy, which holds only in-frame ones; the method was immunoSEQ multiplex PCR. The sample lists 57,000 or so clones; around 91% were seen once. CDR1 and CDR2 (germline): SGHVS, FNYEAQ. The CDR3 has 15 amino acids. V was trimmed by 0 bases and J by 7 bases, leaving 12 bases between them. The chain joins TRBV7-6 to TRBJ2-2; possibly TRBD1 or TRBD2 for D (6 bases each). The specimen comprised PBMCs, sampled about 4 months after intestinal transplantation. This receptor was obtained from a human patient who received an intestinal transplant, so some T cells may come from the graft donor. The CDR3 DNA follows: TGTGCCAGCAGCTTAGCGGGGGGCCACGGCGGGGAGCTGTTTTTT. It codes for CASSLAGGHGGELFF.